Following are 15 T cell receptor beta chains from one sample sequenced in a study of blood T cells in healthy people across ages. Primers used in a second PCR of about 6 to 11 cycles were a sample-barcoded 5' primer and a J-beta primer mix. From the 5' RACE reads, TCRdb called clonotypes with MiXCR, one entry per CDR3 protein. The top ten hold about 42% of the sample, which has roughly 800,000 distinct CDR3 sequences, about 55% seen once. The sequencing input was blood. Every receptor here comes from an elderly man in good health.

This clonotype came up once. The chain's CDR3 is CSANPGQVTTDTQYF. The CDR3 DNA sequence: TGCAGTGCAAACCCGGGACAGGTGACCACAGATACGCAGTATTTT. The chain links TRBV20-1 to TRBJ2-3; 8 bases agree with TRBD1. Trimming removed 6 bases from V and 2 bases from J; junction bases left unmatched: 10. The CDR3 has 15 amino acids. CDR1 and CDR2 (germline): DFQATT, SNEGSKA (reference sequence).

V is TRBV6-2 or TRBV6-3 and J is TRBJ1-1, with a tentative D call TRBD1 (5 bases). This CDR3 comprises 16 residues. Trimming took 6 bases from V and 5 from J, leaving 22 bases between them. CDR1 MNHEY and CDR2 SVGEGT come from the germline V gene. The CDR3 sequence is CASSTPGGGRETEAFF. Here the CDR3 DNA reads TGTGCCAGCAGCACCCCTGGGGGGGGTCGAGAGACTGAAGCTTTCTTT.

The chain couples TRBV29-1 to TRBJ1-1; the D gene is possibly TRBD1 (5 bases). This CDR3 is built from 12 residues. Germline V CDR1 and CDR2: SQVTM, ANQGSEA. V lost 5 bases and J lost 3, with 10 bases in between. CDR3 protein: CSVSFRDTEAFF. CDR3 in DNA: TGCAGCGTTAGCTTCAGGGACACTGAAGCTTTCTTT. The whole variable domain, filled in from reference TRBV29-1 and TRBJ1-1, reads SAVISQKPSRDICQRGTSLTIQCQVDSQVTMMFWYRQQPGQSLTLIATANQGSEATYESGFVIDKFPISRPNLTFSTLTVSNMSPEDSSIYLCSVSFRDTEAFFGQGTRLTVV.

This clonotype was picked up a small number of times. J is TRBJ1-1 and V is TRBV7-9; D ambiguous. This CDR3 contains 15 residues. Germline CDR1 and CDR2: SEHNR and FQNEAQ (reference sequence). Trimming cost V 1 base and J 1 base, with 10 bases left between them. CDR3 coding DNA: TGTGCCAGCAGCTTAGGCGGAGCAGGGAACACTGAAGCTTTCTTT. Protein: CASSLGGAGNTEAFF.

The chain joins TRBV27 to TRBJ2-3; 8 bases map to TRBD2. Germline assignment: CDR1 MNHEY and CDR2 SMNVEV (reference sequence). The trim removed 0 bases at V and 2 bases at J, leaving 4 bases unmatched. This CDR3 has 16 residues. The CDR3 here is CASSLSAAGATDTQYF. For the CDR3, the DNA is TGTGCCAGCAGTTTATCCGCAGCGGGGGCCACAGATACGCAGTATTTT.

The chain has TRBV28 and TRBJ2-5; 8 bases map to TRBD1. This CDR3 is built from 12 residues. Germline values: CDR1 MDHEN, CDR2 SYDVKM. V dropped 6 bases and J dropped 7; count of bases not matched to a gene: 4. The DNA of the CDR3 is TGTGCCAGCAGCTCACAGGGGGTGACCCAGTACTTC. This gives the protein CASSSQGVTQYF.

The chain is built from TRBV28 and TRBJ1-3; TRBD1 agrees at 7 bases. The CDR3 loop spans 15 amino acids. Per the germline V gene, CDR1 is MDHEN and CDR2 is SYDVKM. V trimming: 5 bases; J trimming: 0 bases; junction bases outside the gene matches: 4. The CDR3 DNA reads TGTGCCAGCAGTGGCGGACAGGTCTCTGGAAACACCATATATTTT. This gives the protein CASSGGQVSGNTIYF.

The V call is TRBV28, the J call TRBJ2-2; 10 nucleotides agree with TRBD1. The CDR3 has 18 residues. Germline V gene sequence: CDR1 MDHEN, CDR2 SYDVKM. The V gene end was trimmed by 5 bases and the J gene end by 6 bases; junction bases not matched to a gene: 15. CDR3 region: CASSLGGAGTGVAGELFF. The CDR3 coding sequence is TGTGCCAGCAGTCTTGGCGGAGCCGGGACAGGGGTAGCCGGGGAGCTGTTTTTT. Based on the CDR3 plus reference TRBV28 and TRBJ2-2, the full variable domain is DVKVTQSSRYLVKRTGEKVFLECVQDMDHENMFWYRQDPGLGLRLIYFSYDVKMKEKGDIPEGYSVSREKKERFSLILESASTNQTSMYLCASSLGGAGTGVAGELFFGEGSRLTVL.

This clonotype was recorded once. V usage is TRBV12-3 or TRBV12-4 and J usage is TRBJ1-1, with D perhaps TRBD1 (5 bases). Trimming left V 8 bases short and J 2 bases short, with 15 bases between. The CDR3 length is 14 residues. In DNA form, the CDR3 reads TGTGCCAGCGGTTATAGGGGTTTCAACACTGAAGCTTTCTTT. This codes for CASGYRGFNTEAFF.

V usage is TRBV29-1 and J usage is TRBJ1-6, with TRBD1 identical over 7 bases. The CDR3 has 13 amino acids. CDR1 SQVTM and CDR2 ANQGSEA come from the germline V gene. V lost 5 bases, J lost 6 bases, and 4 bases stayed unmatched. In DNA form, the CDR3 reads TGCAGCGTTTCCGACAGGGCTAATTCACCCCTCCACTTT. The encoded protein is CSVSDRANSPLHF.

This clonotype came up a few times. A much larger clone differs from this one at a single base, so this may be a read error. J is TRBJ2-5 and V is TRBV6-5, with TRBD2 matching over 8 bases. The germline CDR1 and CDR2 sequences are MNHEY and SVGAGI. The J segment lost 1 base and the V segment lost 5 bases, leaving 3 bases of the junction unmatched. The CDR3 covers 14 residues. The DNA of the CDR3 is TGTGCCAGCAGTCAAACTAGCGGCCAAGAGACCCAGTACTTC. Amino acid sequence: CASSQTSGQETQYF.

J is TRBJ2-1 and V is TRBV20-1; weak D call: TRBD2 (6 bases). Germline values: CDR1 DFQATT, CDR2 SNEGSKA (reference sequence). The CDR3 covers 14 residues. Trimming shortened V by 1 base and J by 8 bases, and 15 bases separated the two germline ends. In DNA, the CDR3 is TGCAGTGCTAGAGTTAGCGGCCCCTCGGATGAGCAGTTCTTC. Its translation: CSARVSGPSDEQFF.

This clonotype was detected only a few times. A junction end diverges from the germline sequence, so it may reflect a read error. V and J are TRBV6-1 and TRBJ2-3; 10 bases agree with TRBD2. The CDR3 sequence is 16 residues long. In germline, CDR1 is MNHNS, CDR2 SASEGT. DNA of the CDR3: TGTGCCAGCAGTAAAGCTCTAGCGGGGGCCACGGGAGACGCGTATTTT. It translates to CASSKALAGATGDAYF.

This clonotype was seen a handful of times. This sequence joins TRBV9 and TRBJ2-5, with TRBD1 as a possible D gene (7 bases). CDR1 and CDR2 from the germline V gene are SGDLS and YYNGEE. Trimming pared 3 bases from V and 5 bases from J, leaving 14 bases between. This CDR3 has 14 residues. DNA of the CDR3: TGTGCCAGCAGCGCGTCACAGGGGAGGGAGACCCAGTACTTC. Translated, it gives CASSASQGRETQYF. Full variable domain (missing parts from reference TRBV9 and TRBJ2-5): DSGVTQTPKHLITATGQRVTLRCSPRSGDLSVYWYQQSLDQGLQFLIQYYNGEERAKGNILERFSAQQFPDLHSELNLSSLELGDSALYFCASSASQGRETQYFGPGTRLLVL.

The chain employs TRBV20-1 and TRBJ2-1; TRBD2 matches at 10 bases. The V gene end was trimmed by 3 bases and the J gene end by 3 bases; junction bases not matched to a gene: 8. The CDR3 runs 16 residues. Germline V CDR1 and CDR2: DFQATT, SNEGSKA (reference sequence). CDR3 nucleotide sequence: TGCAGTGCTAGTGCCTTAGGACTAGCGGACTACAATGAGCAGTTCTTC. As protein: CSASALGLADYNEQFF.